Listed here is a single T cell receptor (beta chain). Its antigen remains unknown. The data stem from a study of chemoradiotherapy in HPV16-positive cancers. General observations from the study: For HPV16-positive patients, expanding HPV-responsive T cells associated with longer recurrence-free survival.

V gave up 4 bases and J gave up 6 bases, with 18 bases separating them. Germline loops: CDR1 KGHSH, CDR2 LQKENI. CDR3 length: 15 residues. Clones were read by immunoSEQ multiplex PCR, and TCRdb kept only the in-frame ones, dropping some. The table shows about 3,400 clones, with 75% to 95% occurring only once. The sequence derives from a human donor with HPV-associated anogenital cancer. The source was blood, collected from a patient who underwent chemoradiotherapy. The chain employs TRBV18 and TRBJ1-2; D gene ambiguous. The CDR3 protein is CASSLGREGRHGYTF. In DNA, the CDR3 is TGTGCCAGCTCACTCGGTCGGGAAGGACGACATGGCTACACCTTC.